A single sample gave rise to the 5 T cell receptor beta chains below, sequenced in a study of cytomegalovirus exposure and HLA in healthy donors. 60 Vbeta and 13 Jbeta primers were used in PCR. Sequenced by immunoSEQ multiplex PCR; TCRdb stores in-frame clones only, minus some. The data show approximately 180,000 clones, about 75% seen once. Sample: PBMCs. The receptors were gathered from a man aged 35 to 55 in good health and CMV-seropositive.

The chain carries TRBV18 and TRBJ2-7; D is undetermined. The germline V gene has CDR1 KGHSH and CDR2 LQKENI. Trimming removed 2 bases from V and 3 bases from J, with 11 bases in between. This CDR3 is built from 14 residues. This CDR3 is CASSPSTENYEQYF. The CDR3 DNA reads TGTGCCAGCTCACCATCGACTGAGAACTACGAGCAGTACTTC. Supplemented by reference TRBV18 and TRBJ2-7, the full variable domain reads NAGVMQNPRHLVRRRGQEARLRCSPMKGHSHVYWYRQLPEEGLKFMVYLQKENIIDESGMPKERFSAEFPKEGPSILRIQQVVRGDSAAYFCASSPSTENYEQYFGPGTRLTVT.

The V call is TRBV6-5, the J call TRBJ2-2; a weak D match, TRBD1 (5 bases). The V end was cut by 0 bases, the J end by 1 base, with 9 bases between. CDR3 length: 16 amino acids. Germline V gene lookup returns CDR1 MNHEY and CDR2 SVGAGI. The CDR3 here is CASSYSRGLNTGELFF. The DNA for the CDR3 is TGTGCCAGCAGTTACTCAAGGGGCCTGAACACCGGGGAGCTGTTTTTT.

The rearrangement joins TRBV19 to TRBJ1-3, with unresolved D. This CDR3 is 13 amino acids long. V lost 7 bases and J 7 bases, leaving 14 bases between the germline ends. Germline CDR1 is LNHDA and CDR2 is SQIVND (reference sequence). The CDR3 coding sequence is TGTGCCAGTACGCGACTCTCTCCCAACACCATATATTTT. This encodes CASTRLSPNTIYF.

The chain is built from TRBV27 and TRBJ1-1, with D hard to call. The CDR3 runs to 11 residues. Germline V lookup: CDR1 MNHEY, CDR2 SMNVEV (reference sequence). Trimming took off 9 bases at V and 0 bases at J, with 5 bases between the two ends. CDR3 sequence (DNA): TGTGCCAGTTATATGAACACTGAAGCTTTCTTT. The encoded protein is CASYMNTEAFF.

The chain links TRBV9 to TRBJ2-2, with 11 bases aligning to TRBD2. With 0 bases clipped from V and 4 bases from J, the junction kept 5 bases outside the gene matches. Germline CDR1 is SGDLS and CDR2 is YYNGEE. CDR3 length: 17 residues. CDR3 amino acids: CASSVDSTSGTTGELFF. DNA for the CDR3: TGTGCCAGCAGCGTAGATTCGACTAGCGGGACCACCGGGGAGCTGTTTTTT.